The rows below give T cell receptor beta chains drawn from one sample of a study of shared clonotypes between healthy human individuals. Measured with immunoSEQ multiplex PCR; TCRdb has only the in-frame clones, and not every one. The table records about 2.3 million clones, under 95% of them present only once. Sequenced material: naive CD4+ T cells from PBMCs. The receptor set was obtained from a man younger than 30 in good health. Some clones in this sample may be carry-over from other donors' samples. Both conserved end residues are part of each CDR3. A D gene is named only where the DNA matches it firmly. Where a row states a size, it is once, few, many or the class of an expanded clone; other rows omit it.

V gene,clone size,D gene,J gene,CDR3 protein,CDR3 DNA
TRBV30,once,.,TRBJ1-1,CAWSVPAGPEAFF,TGTGCCTGGAGTGTACCGGCGGGGCCTGAAGCTTTCTTT
TRBV30,.,.,TRBJ2-7,CAWSDPGTYSYEQYF,TGTGCCTGGAGCGACCCCGGGACATACTCCTACGAGCAGTACTTC
TRBV18,.,TRBD2,TRBJ2-3,CASSPMLAGGTDTQYF,TGTGCCAGCTCACCCATGCTAGCGGGAGGCACAGATACGCAGTATTTT
TRBV5-6,.,.,TRBJ1-6,CASSLAEYKDNSPLHF,TGTGCCAGCAGCTTGGCGGAGTACAAAGATAATTCACCCCTCCACTTT
TRBV18,.,TRBD2,TRBJ2-2,CASSPPGGRDTGELFF,TGTGCCAGCTCACCACCGGGCGGGAGGGACACCGGGGAGCTGTTTTTT
TRBV6-6,.,TRBD2,TRBJ2-1,CASILPTSRGGEQFF,TGTGCCAGCATCCTACCGACTAGCCGGGGGGGGGAGCAGTTCTTC
TRBV7-8,.,.,TRBJ2-6,CASSPAAYSGANVLTF,TGTGCCAGCAGCCCCGCCGCCTACTCTGGGGCCAACGTCCTGACTTTC
TRBV5-4,.,.,TRBJ1-5,CASSLTPNSNQPQHF,TGTGCCAGCAGCCTAACACCAAATAGCAATCAGCCCCAGCATTTT
TRBV19,.,TRBD1,TRBJ2-7,CASKQGASSYEQYF,TGTGCCAGTAAGCAGGGGGCGAGTTCCTACGAGCAGTACTTC
TRBV28,.,TRBD1,TRBJ1-2,CASRGGQGSINYGYTF,TGTGCCAGCAGGGGGGGACAGGGTAGCATCAACTATGGCTACACCTTC
TRBV6-6,.,.,TRBJ2-5,CASSYNRARGETQYF,TGTGCCAGCAGTTACAACAGGGCCAGGGGAGAGACCCAGTACTTC
TRBV19,.,.,TRBJ2-1,CATSDSTYNEQFF,TGTGCCACTAGCGATTCGACCTACAATGAGCAGTTCTTC
TRBV5-6,.,.,TRBJ1-2,CASSFRDTLTYGYTF,TGTGCCAGCAGCTTCCGGGACACCCTGACCTATGGCTACACCTTC
TRBV19,.,TRBD1,TRBJ2-7,CATGELEQYF,TGTGCTACAGGGGAGTTGGAGCAGTACTTC
TRBV10-3,.,TRBD1,TRBJ2-1,CAISETQAGTGSYNEQFF,TGTGCCATCAGTGAGACCCAAGCCGGGACAGGGTCCTACAATGAGCAGTTCTTC
TRBV6-5,.,.,TRBJ2-3,CASSYDHTDTQYF,TGTGCCAGCAGTTACGATCACACAGATACGCAGTATTTT